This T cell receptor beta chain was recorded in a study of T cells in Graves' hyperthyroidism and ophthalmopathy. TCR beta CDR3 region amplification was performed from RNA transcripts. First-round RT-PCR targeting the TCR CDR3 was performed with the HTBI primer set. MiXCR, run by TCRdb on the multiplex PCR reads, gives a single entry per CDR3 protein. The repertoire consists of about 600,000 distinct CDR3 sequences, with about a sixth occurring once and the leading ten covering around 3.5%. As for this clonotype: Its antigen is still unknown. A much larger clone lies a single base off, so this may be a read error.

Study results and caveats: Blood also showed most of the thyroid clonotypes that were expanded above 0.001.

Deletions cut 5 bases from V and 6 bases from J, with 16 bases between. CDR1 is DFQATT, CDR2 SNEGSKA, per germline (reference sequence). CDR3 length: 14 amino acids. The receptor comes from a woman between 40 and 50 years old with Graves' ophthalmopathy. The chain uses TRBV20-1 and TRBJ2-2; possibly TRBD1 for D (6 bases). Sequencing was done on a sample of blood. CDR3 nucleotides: TGCAGTGCTGGAATGAGTAGACAGGCCGGGGAGCTGTTTTTT. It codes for CSAGMSRQAGELFF.